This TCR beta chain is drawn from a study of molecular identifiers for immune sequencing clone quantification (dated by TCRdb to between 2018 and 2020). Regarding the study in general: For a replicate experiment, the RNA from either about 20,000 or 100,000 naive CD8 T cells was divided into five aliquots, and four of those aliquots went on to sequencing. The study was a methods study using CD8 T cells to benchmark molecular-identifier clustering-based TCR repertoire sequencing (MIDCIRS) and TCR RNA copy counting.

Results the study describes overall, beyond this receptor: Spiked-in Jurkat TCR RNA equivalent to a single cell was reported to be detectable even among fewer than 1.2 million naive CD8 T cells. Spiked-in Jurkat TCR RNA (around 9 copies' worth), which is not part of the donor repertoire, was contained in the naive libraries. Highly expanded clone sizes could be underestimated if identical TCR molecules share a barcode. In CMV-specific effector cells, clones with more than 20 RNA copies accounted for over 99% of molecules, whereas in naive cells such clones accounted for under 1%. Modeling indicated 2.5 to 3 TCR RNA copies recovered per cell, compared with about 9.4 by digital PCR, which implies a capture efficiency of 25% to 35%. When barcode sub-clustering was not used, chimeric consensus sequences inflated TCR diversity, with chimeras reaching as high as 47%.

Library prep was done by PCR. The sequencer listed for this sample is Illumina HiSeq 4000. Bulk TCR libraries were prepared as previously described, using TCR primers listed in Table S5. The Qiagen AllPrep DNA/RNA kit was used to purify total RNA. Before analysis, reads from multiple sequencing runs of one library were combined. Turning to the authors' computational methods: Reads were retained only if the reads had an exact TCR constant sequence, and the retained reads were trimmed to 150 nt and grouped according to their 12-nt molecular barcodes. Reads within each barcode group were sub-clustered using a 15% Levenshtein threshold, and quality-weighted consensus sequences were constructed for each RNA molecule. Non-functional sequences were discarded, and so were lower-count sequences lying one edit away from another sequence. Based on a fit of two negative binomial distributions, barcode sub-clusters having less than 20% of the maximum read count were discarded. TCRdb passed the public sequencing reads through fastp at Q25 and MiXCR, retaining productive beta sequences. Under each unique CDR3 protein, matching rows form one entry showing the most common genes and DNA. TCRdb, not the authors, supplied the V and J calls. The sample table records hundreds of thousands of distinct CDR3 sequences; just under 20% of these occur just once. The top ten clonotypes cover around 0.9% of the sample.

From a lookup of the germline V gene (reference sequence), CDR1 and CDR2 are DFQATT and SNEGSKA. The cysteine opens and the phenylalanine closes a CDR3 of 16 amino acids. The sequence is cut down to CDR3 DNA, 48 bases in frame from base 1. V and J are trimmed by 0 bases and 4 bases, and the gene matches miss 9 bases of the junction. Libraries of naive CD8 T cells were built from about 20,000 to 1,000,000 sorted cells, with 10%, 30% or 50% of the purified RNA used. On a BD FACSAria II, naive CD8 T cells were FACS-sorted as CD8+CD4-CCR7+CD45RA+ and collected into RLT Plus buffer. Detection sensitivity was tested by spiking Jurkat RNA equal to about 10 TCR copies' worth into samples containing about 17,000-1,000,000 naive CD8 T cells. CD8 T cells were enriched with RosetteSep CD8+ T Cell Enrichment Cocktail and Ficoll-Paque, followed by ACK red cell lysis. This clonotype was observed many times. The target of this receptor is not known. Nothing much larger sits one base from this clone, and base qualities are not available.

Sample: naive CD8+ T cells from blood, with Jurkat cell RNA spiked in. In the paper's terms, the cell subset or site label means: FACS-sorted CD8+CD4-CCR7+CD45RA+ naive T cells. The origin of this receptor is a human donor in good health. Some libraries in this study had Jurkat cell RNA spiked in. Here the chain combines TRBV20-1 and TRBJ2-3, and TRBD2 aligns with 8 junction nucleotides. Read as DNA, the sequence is TGCAGTGCTAGAGATCAACTAGCGGTAATAGCAGATACGCAGTATTTT. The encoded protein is CSARDQLAVIADTQYF.